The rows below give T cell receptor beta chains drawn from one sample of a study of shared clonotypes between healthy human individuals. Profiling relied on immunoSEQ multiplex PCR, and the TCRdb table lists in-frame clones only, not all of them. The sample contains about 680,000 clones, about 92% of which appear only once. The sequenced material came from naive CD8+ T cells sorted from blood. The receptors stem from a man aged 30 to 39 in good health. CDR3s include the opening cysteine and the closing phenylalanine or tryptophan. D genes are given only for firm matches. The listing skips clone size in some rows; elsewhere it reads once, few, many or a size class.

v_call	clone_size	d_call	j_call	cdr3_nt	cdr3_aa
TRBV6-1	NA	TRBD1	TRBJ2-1	TGTGCCAGCAGAGGACAGGGCAATGAGCAGTTCTTC	CASRGQGNEQFF
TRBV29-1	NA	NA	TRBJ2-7	TGCAGCGTTGAAGGGGACGAGCAGTACTTC	CSVEGDEQYF
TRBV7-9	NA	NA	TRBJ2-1	TGTGCCAGCAGACCGACGGACTACCACAATGAGCAGTTCTTC	CASRPTDYHNEQFF
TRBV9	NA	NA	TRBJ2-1	TGTGCCAGCAGCGGACAGGAGCAGTTCTTC	CASSGQEQFF
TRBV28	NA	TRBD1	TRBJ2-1	TGTGCCAGCAGTTCCAGGGGGCCCAATGAGCAGTTCTTC	CASSSRGPNEQFF
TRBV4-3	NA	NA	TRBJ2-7	TGCGCCAGCAGCCAAGATTGGGGCAGGGGCGAGCAGTACTTC	CASSQDWGRGEQYF
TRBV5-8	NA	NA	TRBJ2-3	TGTGCCAGCAGTCCGGTGGAGGGCCCAGATACGCAGTATTTT	CASSPVEGPDTQYF
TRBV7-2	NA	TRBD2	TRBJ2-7	TGTGCCAGCAGCTTAGGGCTAGCGGCCTACGAGCAGTACTTC	CASSLGLAAYEQYF
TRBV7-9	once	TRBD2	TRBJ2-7	TGTGCCAGCAGCTCCTCTACTAGCGAACGACCTTACGAGCAGTACTTC	CASSSSTSERPYEQYF
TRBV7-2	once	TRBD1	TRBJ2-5	TGTGCCAGCATTCATAGTCCGGGACAGGGGGAGACCCAGTACTTC	CASIHSPGQGETQYF
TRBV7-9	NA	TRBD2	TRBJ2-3	TGTGCCAGCAGCTTACCATGGTCTAGCGGGGGGACAGATACGCAGTATTTT	CASSLPWSSGGTDTQYF
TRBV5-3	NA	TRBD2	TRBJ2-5	TGTGCCAGAAGCTTGCAAACTAGCGGACACTTACAAGAGACCCAGTACTTC	CARSLQTSGHLQETQYF
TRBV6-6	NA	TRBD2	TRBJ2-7	TGTGCCAGCAGCCGGGAGGACCTCTTCTACGAGCAGTACTTC	CASSREDLFYEQYF
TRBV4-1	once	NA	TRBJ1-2	TGCGCCAGCAGCCAAGGACTGGACAGAAGGCACTATGGCTACACCTTC	CASSQGLDRRHYGYTF
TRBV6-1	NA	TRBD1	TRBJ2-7	TGTGCCAGCAGCTCCTATGGGACAGAGAACTACGAGCAGTACTTC	CASSSYGTENYEQYF
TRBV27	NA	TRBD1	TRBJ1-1	TGTGCCAGCAGTTTAACAGGGGGCAATGAAGCTTTCTTT	CASSLTGGNEAFF
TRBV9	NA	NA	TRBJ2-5	TGTGCCAGCAGCCCCTCGGAACTAGGGGTGAAAGAGACCCAGTACTTC	CASSPSELGVKETQYF
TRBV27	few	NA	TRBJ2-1	TGTGCCAGCGGATACAGGGTCTATGAGCAGTTCTTC	CASGYRVYEQFF
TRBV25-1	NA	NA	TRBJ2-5	TGTGCCAGCAGTGAAACCAATGGGACCAAAGAGACCCAGTACTTC	CASSETNGTKETQYF
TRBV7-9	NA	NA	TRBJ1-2	TGTGCCAGCAGCTTAGTTAAAGGGGACTACACCTTC	CASSLVKGDYTF
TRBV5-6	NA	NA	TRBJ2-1	TGTGCCAGCAGAGTTGGAGCAGGGGCTTTCAATGAGCAGTTCTTC	CASRVGAGAFNEQFF
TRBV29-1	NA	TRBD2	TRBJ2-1	TGCAGCGAAACTAGCGCCTACAATGAGCAGTTCTTC	CSETSAYNEQFF
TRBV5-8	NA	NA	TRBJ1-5	TGTGCCAGCAGCTTGCGCAGGGGCAATCAGCCCCAGCATTTT	CASSLRRGNQPQHF
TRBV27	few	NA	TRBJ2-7	TGTGCCAGCAGTTTACTAGGCGACGAGCAGTACTTC	CASSLLGDEQYF
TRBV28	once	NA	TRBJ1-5	TGTGCCAGCAGTTTAAAGAATCAGCCCCAGCATTTT	CASSLKNQPQHF
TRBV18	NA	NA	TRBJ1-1	TGTGCCAGCTCACCACCGAGTATTGAAGCTTTCTTT	CASSPPSIEAFF
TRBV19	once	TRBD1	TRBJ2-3	TGTGCCAGTAGTCTCCAGGGGGGCACAGATACGCAGTATTTT	CASSLQGGTDTQYF
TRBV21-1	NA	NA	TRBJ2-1	TGTGCCAGCCTTACCCCGGACTCCCGGGGGGTCAATGAGCAGTTCTTC	CASLTPDSRGVNEQFF
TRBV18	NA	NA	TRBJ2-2	TGTGCCAGCAGCTTCCGAACCGGGGAGCTGTTTTTT	CASSFRTGELFF
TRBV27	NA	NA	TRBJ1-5	TGTGCCAGCAGTTTTCAAGACCCCGAGGGGGATCAGCCCCAGCATTTT	CASSFQDPEGDQPQHF
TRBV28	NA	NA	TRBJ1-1	TGTGCCAGCAGTACAACAGGGTTTGATGAAGCTTTCTTT	CASSTTGFDEAFF
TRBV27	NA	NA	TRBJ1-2	TGTGCCAGCAGTTTTTTGGGCCAGGGGAGCTTTATCTATGGCTACACCTTC	CASSFLGQGSFIYGYTF
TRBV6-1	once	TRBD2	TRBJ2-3	TGTGCCAGCAGGTTAGCGGGAGCGTGGGATACGCAGTATTTT	CASRLAGAWDTQYF
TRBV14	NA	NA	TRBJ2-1	TGTGCCAGCAGCCAATACTCACTCTCCTACAATGAGCAGTTCTTC	CASSQYSLSYNEQFF
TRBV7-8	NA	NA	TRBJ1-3	TGTGCCAGCAGCTTAGAGGACGGCACCATATATTTT	CASSLEDGTIYF
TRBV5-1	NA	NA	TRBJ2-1	TGCGCCAGCCGGCAACTACCAGCGGAGTACAATGAGCAGTTCTTC	CASRQLPAEYNEQFF
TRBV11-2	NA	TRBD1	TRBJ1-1	TGTGCCAGCAGTAAACCGGGACAGGGTTACGAAGCTTTCTTT	CASSKPGQGYEAFF
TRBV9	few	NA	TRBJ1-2	TGTGCCAGCAGCGTACGGGCAGGCGGCGGCTACACCTTC	CASSVRAGGGYTF
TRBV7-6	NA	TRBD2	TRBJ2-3	TGTGCCACCACAAAACTAGCGGGAGTAACAGATACGCAGTATTTT	CATTKLAGVTDTQYF
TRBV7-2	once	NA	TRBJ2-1	TGTGCCAGCAGCCCCAGGCGCGGGAACCTTCATGAGCAGTTCTTC	CASSPRRGNLHEQFF
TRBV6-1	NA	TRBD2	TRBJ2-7	TGTGCCAGCAGTGAAGATGTAAGGACTAGCGGTTACTACGAGCAGTACTTC	CASSEDVRTSGYYEQYF
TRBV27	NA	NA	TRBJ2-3	TGTGCCAGCAGTCCTAGCCCCTCAGGAGCGGATACGCAGTATTTT	CASSPSPSGADTQYF
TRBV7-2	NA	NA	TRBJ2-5	TGTGCCAGCAGCTTAGAATGGTCGCCGTGGGAGACCCAGTACTTC	CASSLEWSPWETQYF
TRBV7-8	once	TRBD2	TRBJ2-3	TGTGCCAGCAGCTTAGGGGCGGGAGGGATAGATACGCAGTATTTT	CASSLGAGGIDTQYF
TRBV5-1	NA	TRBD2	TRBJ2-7	TGCGCCAGCAGCCCTCTCATCGAGCCTAGCGGGAGACTTGAGCAGTACTTC	CASSPLIEPSGRLEQYF
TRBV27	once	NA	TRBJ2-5	TGTGCCAGCAGCTCCCAATCATCCCAAGAGACCCAGTACTTC	CASSSQSSQETQYF
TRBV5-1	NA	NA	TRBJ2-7	TGCGCCAGCAGCGAAGGGTCTACTACCTACGAGCAGTACTTC	CASSEGSTTYEQYF
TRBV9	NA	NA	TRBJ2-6	TGTGCCAGCACTGGGGCCCGCTCTGGGGCCAACGTCCTGACTTTC	CASTGARSGANVLTF
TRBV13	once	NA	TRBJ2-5	TGTGCCAGCAGCTTAGGCCTGTCGGGTCAAGAGACCCAGTACTTC	CASSLGLSGQETQYF
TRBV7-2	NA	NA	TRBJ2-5	TGTGCCAGCAGCCGGGAGCCGGGGATGTTCGAGACCCAGTACTTC	CASSREPGMFETQYF
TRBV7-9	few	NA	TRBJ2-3	TGTGCCAGCAGTTCCGACACGGGAGCAGATACGCAGTATTTT	CASSSDTGADTQYF
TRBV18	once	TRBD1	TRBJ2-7	TGTGCCAGCTCACCACCGCAACGACAGGGACCCTACGAGCAGTACTTC	CASSPPQRQGPYEQYF
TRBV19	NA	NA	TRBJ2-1	TGTGCCAGTAGTATCGGGCGTTTTAATGAGCAGTTCTTC	CASSIGRFNEQFF
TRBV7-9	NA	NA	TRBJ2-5	TGTGCCAGCAGCCAGGGCGGACAGACCCAGTACTTC	CASSQGGQTQYF
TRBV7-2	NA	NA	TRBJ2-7	TGTGCCAGCAGCTCCCTATCGACAGGACGGGACGAGCAGTACTTC	CASSSLSTGRDEQYF
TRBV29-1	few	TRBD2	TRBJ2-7	TGCAGCGTTCGCCTTTGGACTAGCGGGACCTACTACGAGCAGTACTTC	CSVRLWTSGTYYEQYF
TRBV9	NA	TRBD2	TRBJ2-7	TGTGCCAGCAGCGAGACTAGCGGGAGCTACGAGCAGTACTTC	CASSETSGSYEQYF
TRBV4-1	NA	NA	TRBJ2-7	TGCGCCAGCAGCCAAGATCCGGGACTTCCCTCCTACGAGCAGTACTTC	CASSQDPGLPSYEQYF
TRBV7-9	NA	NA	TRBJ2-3	TGTGCCAGCAGCAAGGAGGGGACAGGCACAGATACGCAGTATTTT	CASSKEGTGTDTQYF
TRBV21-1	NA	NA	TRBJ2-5	TGTGCCAGCGGACGACAGGGACGCGTAGAAAAGACCCAGTACTTC	CASGRQGRVEKTQYF